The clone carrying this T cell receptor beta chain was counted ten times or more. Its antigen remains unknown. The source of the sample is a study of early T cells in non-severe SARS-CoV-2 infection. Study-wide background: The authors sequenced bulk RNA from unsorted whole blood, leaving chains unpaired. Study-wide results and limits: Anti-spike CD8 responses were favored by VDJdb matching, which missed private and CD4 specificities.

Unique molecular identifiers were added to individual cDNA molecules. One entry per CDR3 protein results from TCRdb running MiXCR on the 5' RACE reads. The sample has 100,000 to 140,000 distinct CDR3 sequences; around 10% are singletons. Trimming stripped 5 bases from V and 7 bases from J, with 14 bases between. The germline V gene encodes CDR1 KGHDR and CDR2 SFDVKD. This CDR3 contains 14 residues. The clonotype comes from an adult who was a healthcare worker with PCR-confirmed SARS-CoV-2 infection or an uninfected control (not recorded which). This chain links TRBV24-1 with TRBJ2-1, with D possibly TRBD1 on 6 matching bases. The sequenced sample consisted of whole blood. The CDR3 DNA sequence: TGTGCCACCAGTGCCCTTCAAGGGGGTAATGAGCAGTTCTTC. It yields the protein CATSALQGGNEQFF.